This section outlines one T cell receptor beta chain sequence together with its context. This entry is derived from a study of cytomegalovirus exposure and HLA in healthy donors. Use of 60 Vbeta and 13 Jbeta primers characterized the PCR. The method was immunoSEQ multiplex PCR; TCRdb's version includes in-frame clones alone and lacks a portion of them. This table holds some 44,000 clones, roughly 87% found once. The specimen was PBMCs. The TCR was taken from a woman between 40 and 55 years old in good health and CMV-seropositive.

In DNA, the CDR3 is TGTGCCAGCAGACCGCCGACTAGCGGGGGGGCCTTACACCTGAGGAATGAGCAGTTCTTC. The encoded protein is CASRPPTSGGALHLRNEQFF. The chain combines TRBV5-5 with TRBJ2-1, with 14 bases that match TRBD2. The CDR3 consists of 20 residues. Germline assignment: CDR1 SGHKS and CDR2 YYEKEE (reference sequence). The V gene end was trimmed by 5 bases and the J gene end by 7 bases; junction bases not matched to a gene: 20.